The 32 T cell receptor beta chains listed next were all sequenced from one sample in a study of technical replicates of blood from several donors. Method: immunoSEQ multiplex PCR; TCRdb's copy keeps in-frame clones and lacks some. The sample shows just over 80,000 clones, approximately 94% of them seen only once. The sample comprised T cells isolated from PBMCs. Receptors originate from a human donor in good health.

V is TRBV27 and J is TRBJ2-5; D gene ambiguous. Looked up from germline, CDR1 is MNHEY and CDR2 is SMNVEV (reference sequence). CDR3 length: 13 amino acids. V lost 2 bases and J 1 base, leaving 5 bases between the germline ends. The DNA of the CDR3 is TGTGCCAGCAGTTTAAATCTCCAAGAGACCCAGTACTTC. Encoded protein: CASSLNLQETQYF.

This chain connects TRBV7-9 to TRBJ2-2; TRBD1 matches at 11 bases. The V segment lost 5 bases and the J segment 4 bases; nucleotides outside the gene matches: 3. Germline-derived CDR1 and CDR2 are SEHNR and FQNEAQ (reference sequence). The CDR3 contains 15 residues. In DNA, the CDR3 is TGTGCCAGCAGCCCGGGACAGGGGGGCACCGGGGAGCTGTTTTTT. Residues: CASSPGQGGTGELFF.

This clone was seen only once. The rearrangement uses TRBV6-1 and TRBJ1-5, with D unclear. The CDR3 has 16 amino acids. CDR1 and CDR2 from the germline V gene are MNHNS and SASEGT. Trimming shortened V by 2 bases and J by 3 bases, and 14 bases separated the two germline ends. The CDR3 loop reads CASSESVREFNQPQHF. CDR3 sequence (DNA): TGTGCCAGCAGTGAATCGGTTAGGGAGTTCAATCAGCCCCAGCATTTT.

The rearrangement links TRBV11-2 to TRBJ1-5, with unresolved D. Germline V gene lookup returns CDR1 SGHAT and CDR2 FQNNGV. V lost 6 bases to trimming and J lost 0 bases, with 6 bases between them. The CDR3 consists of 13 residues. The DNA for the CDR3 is TGTGCCAGCAGTATGAGTAGCAATCAGCCCCAGCATTTT. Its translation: CASSMSSNQPQHF.

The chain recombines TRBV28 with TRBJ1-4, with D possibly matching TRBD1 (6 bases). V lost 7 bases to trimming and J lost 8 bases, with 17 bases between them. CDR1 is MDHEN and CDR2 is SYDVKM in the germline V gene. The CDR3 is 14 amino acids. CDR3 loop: CASKGQLKAEKLFF. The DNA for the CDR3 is TGTGCCAGCAAAGGACAGCTTAAAGCGGAAAAACTGTTTTTT. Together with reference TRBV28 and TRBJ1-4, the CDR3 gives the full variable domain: DVKVTQSSRYLVKRTGEKVFLECVQDMDHENMFWYRQDPGLGLRLIYFSYDVKMKEKGDIPEGYSVSREKKERFSLILESASTNQTSMYLCASKGQLKAEKLFFGSGTQLSVL.

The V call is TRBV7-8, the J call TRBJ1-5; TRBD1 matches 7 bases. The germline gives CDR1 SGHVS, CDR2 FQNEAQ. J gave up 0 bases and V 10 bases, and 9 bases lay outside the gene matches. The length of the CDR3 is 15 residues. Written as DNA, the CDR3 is TGTGCCACTCACGCTAGACAGGGTAGCAATCAGCCCCAGCATTTT. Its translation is CATHARQGSNQPQHF. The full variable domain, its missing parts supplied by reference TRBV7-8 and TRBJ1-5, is GAGVSQSPRYKVAKRGQDVALRCDPISGHVSLFWYQQALGQGPEFLTYFQNEAQLDKSGLPSDRFFAERPEGSVSTLKIQRTQQEDSAVYLCATHARQGSNQPQHFGDGTRLSIL.

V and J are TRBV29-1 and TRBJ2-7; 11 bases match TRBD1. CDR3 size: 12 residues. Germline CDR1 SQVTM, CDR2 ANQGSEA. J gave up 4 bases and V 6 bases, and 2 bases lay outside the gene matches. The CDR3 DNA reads TGCAGCGTGGGACAGGGGGGGTACGAGCAGTACTTC. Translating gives CSVGQGGYEQYF.

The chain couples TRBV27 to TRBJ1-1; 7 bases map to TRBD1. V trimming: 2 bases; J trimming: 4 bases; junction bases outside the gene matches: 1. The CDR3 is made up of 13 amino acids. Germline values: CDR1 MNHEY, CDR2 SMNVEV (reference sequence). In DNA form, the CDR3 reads TGTGCCAGCAGTTTAAACAGGGGCACTGAAGCTTTCTTT. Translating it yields CASSLNRGTEAFF.

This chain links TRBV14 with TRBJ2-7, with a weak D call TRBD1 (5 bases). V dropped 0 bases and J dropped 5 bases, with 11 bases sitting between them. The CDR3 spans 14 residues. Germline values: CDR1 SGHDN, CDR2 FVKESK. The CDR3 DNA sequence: TGTGCCAGCAGCCAAGACAGGGTGACAGACGAGCAGTACTTC. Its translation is CASSQDRVTDEQYF.

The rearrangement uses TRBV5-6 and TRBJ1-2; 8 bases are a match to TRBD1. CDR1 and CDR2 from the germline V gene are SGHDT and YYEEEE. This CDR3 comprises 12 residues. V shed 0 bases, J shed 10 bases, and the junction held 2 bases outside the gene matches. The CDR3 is CASSLVQGAYTF. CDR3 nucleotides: TGTGCCAGCAGCTTGGTTCAGGGGGCCTACACCTTC. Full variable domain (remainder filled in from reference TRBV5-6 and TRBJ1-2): DAGVTQSPTHLIKTRGQQVTLRCSPKSGHDTVSWYQQALGQGPQFIFQYYEEEERQRGNFPDRFSGHQFPNYSSELNVNALLLGDSALYLCASSLVQGAYTFGSGTRLTVV.

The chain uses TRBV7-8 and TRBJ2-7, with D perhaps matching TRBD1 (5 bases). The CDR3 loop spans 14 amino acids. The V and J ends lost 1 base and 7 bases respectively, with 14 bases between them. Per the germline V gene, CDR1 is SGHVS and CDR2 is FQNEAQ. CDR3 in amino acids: CASSLVSPQGEQYF. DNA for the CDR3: TGTGCCAGCAGCTTAGTCTCACCCCAGGGAGAGCAGTACTTC.

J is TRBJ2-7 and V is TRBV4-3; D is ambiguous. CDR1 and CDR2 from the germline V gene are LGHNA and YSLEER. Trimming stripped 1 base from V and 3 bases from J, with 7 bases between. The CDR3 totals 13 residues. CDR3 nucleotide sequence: TGCGCCAGCAGCCAAGGACTCTTCTACGAGCAGTACTTC. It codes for CASSQGLFYEQYF.

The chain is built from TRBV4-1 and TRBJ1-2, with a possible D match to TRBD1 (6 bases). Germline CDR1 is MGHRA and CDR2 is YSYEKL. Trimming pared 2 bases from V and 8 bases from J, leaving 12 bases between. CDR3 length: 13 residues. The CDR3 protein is CASSQSDRSGYTF. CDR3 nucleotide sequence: TGCGCCAGCAGCCAATCGGACAGAAGCGGCTACACCTTC.

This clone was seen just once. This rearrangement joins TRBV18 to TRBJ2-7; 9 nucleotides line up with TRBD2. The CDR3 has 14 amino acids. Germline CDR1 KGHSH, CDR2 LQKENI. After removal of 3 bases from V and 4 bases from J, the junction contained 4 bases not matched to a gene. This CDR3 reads CASSPLAGVYEQYF. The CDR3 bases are TGTGCCAGCTCACCCTTAGCGGGAGTTTACGAGCAGTACTTC.

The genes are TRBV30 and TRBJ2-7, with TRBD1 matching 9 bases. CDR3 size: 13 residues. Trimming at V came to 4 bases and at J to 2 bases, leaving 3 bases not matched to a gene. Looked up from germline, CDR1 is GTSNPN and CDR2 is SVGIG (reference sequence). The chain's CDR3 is CAWTGQGPYEQYF. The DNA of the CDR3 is TGTGCCTGGACGGGACAGGGACCCTACGAGCAGTACTTC.

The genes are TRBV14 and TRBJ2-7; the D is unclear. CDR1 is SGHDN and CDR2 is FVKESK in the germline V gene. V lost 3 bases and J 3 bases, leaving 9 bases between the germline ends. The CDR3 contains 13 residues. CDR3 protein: CASSQAQIYEQYF. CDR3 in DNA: TGTGCCAGCAGCCAGGCTCAGATCTACGAGCAGTACTTC.

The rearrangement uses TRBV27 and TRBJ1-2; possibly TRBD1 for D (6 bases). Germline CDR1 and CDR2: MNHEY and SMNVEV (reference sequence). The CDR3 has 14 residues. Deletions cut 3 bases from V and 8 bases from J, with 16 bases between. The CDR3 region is CASSFALRGWGYTF. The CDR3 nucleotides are TGTGCCAGCAGTTTTGCGCTCAGGGGCTGGGGCTACACCTTC.

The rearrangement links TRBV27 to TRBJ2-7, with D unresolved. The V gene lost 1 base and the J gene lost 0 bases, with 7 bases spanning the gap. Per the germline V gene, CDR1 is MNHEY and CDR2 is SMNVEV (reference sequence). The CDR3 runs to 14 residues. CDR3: CASSLFGYSYEQYF. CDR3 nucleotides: TGTGCCAGCAGTTTATTCGGGTACTCCTACGAGCAGTACTTC.

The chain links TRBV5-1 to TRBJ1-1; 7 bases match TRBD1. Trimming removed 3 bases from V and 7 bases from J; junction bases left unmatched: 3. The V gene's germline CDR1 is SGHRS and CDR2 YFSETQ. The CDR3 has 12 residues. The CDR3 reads CASSWRDSEAFF. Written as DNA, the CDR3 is TGCGCCAGCAGCTGGCGGGACAGTGAAGCTTTCTTT. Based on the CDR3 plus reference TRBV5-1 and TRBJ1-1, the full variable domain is KAGVTQTPRYLIKTRGQQVTLSCSPISGHRSVSWYQQTPGQGLQFLFEYFSETQRNKGNFPGRFSGRQFSNSRSEMNVSTLELGDSALYLCASSWRDSEAFFGQGTRLTVV.

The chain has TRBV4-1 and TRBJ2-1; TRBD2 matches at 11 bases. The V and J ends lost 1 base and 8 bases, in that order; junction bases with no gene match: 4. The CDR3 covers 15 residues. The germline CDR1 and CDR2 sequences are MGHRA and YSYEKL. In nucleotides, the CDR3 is TGCGCCAGCAGCCAAGGGACTAGCGGGTTCTATGAGCAGTTCTTC. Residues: CASSQGTSGFYEQFF.

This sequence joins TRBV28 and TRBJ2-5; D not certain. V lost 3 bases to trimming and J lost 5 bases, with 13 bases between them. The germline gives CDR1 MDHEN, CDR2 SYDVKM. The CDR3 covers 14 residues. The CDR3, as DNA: TGTGCCAGCAGTTTTCCCGGGTGGTCTGAGACCCAGTACTTC. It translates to CASSFPGWSETQYF.

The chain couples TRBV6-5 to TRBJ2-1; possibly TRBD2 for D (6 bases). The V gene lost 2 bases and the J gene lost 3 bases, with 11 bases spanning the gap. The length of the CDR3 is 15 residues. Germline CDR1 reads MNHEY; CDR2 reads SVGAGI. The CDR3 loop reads CASSYRDSRYNEQFF. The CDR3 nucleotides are TGTGCCAGCAGTTACCGGGACTCTCGCTACAATGAGCAGTTCTTC.

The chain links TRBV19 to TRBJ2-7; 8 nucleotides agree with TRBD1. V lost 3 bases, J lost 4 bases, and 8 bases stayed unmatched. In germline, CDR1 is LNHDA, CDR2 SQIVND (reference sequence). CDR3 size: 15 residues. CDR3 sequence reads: CASSIRTGLVYEQYF. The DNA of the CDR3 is TGTGCCAGTAGTATTCGGACAGGGTTAGTGTACGAGCAGTACTTC.

For the CDR3, the DNA is TGTGCCAGCAGCTTAGAACTCCTCAATGAGCAGTTCTTC. Translating it yields CASSLELLNEQFF. The chain carries TRBV11-2 and TRBJ2-1, with D unclear. Germline loops: CDR1 SGHAT, CDR2 FQNNGV. The CDR3 consists of 13 residues. The V end was cut by 0 bases, the J end by 6 bases, with 6 bases between.

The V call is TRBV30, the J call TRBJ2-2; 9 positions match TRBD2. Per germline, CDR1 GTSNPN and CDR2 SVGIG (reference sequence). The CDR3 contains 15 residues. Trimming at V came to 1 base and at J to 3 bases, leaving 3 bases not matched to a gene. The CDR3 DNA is TGTGCCTGGAGTGAGAGCGGGGGGTACACCGGGGAGCTGTTTTTT. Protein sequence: CAWSESGGYTGELFF.

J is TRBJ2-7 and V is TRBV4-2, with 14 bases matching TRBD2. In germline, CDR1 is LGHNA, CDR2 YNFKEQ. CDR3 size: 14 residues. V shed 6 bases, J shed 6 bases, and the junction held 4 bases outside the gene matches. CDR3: CASRGTSGRSEQYF. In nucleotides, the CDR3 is TGTGCCAGCAGGGGGACTAGCGGGAGAAGCGAGCAGTACTTC.

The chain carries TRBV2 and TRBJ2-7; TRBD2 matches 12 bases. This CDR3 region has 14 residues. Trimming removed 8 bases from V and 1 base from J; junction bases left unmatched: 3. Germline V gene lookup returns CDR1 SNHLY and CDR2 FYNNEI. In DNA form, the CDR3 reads TGTGCCAGCCCTGGACTAGCGGGATCCTACGAGCAGTACTTC. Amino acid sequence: CASPGLAGSYEQYF.

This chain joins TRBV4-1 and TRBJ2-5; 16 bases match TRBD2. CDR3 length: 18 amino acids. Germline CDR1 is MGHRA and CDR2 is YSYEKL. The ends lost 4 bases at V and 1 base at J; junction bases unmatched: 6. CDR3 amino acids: CASSLVGTSGRAQETQYF. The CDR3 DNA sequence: TGCGCCAGCAGCCTCGTTGGGACTAGCGGGAGGGCCCAAGAGACCCAGTACTTC.

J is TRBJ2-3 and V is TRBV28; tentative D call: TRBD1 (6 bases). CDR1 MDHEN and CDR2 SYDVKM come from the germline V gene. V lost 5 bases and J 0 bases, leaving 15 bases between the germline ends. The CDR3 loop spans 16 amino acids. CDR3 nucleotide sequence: TGTGCCAGCAGTCCGCCGCTTACAGGGAGCACAGATACGCAGTATTTT. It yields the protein CASSPPLTGSTDTQYF.

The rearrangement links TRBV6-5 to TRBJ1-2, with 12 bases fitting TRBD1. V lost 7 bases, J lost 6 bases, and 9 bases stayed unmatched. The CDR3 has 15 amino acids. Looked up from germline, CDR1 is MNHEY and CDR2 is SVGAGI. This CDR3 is CASIRSGTGGDGYTF. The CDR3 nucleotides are TGTGCCAGCATTCGTTCCGGGACAGGGGGCGATGGCTACACCTTC.

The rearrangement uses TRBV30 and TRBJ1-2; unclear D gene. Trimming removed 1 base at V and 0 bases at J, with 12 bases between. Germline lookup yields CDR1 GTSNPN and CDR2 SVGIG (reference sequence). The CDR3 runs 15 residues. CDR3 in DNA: TGTGCCTGGAGTGGCAGAGGCGGTCCTAACTATGGCTACACCTTC. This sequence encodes CAWSGRGGPNYGYTF.

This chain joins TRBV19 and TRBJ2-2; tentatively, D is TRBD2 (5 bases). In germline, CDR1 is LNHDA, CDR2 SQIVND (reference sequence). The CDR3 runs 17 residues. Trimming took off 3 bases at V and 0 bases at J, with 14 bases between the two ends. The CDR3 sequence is CASSINHQLANTGELFF. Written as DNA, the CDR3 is TGTGCCAGTAGTATTAACCACCAACTAGCGAACACCGGGGAGCTGTTTTTT.